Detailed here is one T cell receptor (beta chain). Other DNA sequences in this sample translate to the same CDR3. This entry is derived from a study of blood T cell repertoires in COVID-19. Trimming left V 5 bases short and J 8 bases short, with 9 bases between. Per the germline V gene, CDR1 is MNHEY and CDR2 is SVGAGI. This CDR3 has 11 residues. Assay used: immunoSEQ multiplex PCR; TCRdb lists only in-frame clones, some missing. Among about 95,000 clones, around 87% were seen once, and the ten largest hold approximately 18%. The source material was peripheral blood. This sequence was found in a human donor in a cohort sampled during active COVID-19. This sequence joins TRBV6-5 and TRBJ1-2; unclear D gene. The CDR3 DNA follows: TGTGCCAGCAGTAACAGTTACGGCTACACCTTC. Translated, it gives CASSNSYGYTF.